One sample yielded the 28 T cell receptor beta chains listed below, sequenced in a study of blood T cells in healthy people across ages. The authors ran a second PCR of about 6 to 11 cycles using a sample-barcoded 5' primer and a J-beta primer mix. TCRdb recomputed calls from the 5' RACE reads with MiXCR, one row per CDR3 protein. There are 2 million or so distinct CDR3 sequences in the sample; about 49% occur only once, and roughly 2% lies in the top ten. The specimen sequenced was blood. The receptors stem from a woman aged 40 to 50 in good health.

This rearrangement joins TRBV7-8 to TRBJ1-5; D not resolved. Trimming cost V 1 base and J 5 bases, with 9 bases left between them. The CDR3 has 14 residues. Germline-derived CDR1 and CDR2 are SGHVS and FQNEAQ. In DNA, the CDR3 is TGTGCCAGCAGCTTAGAGATAGCGCATCAGCCCCAGCATTTT. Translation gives CASSLEIAHQPQHF.

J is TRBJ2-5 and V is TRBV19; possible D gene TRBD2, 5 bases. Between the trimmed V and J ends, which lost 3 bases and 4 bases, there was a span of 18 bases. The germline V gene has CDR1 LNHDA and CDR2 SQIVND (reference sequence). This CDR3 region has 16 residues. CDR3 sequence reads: CASSMGRGAGSETQYF. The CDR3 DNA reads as TGTGCCAGTAGTATGGGTCGGGGAGCCGGGTCAGAGACCCAGTACTTC.

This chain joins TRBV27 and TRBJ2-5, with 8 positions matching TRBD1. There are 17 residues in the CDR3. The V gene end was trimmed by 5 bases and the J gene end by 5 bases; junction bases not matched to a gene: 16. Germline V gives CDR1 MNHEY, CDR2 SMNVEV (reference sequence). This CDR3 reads CASSPHNREGQVETQYF. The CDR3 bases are TGTGCCAGCAGTCCCCACAACAGAGAGGGACAGGTCGAGACCCAGTACTTC.

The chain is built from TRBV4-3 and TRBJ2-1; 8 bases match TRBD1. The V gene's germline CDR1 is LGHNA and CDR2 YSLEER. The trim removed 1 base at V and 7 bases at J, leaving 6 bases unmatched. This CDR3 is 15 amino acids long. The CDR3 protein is CASSQGQGLANEQFF. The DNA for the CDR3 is TGCGCCAGCAGCCAAGGACAGGGGTTAGCGAATGAGCAGTTCTTC.

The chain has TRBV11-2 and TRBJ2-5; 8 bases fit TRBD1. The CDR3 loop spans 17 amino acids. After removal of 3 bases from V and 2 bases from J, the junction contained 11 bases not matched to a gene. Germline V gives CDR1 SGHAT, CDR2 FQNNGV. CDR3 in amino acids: CASSFGQGAEIQETQYF. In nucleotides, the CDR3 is TGTGCCAGCAGCTTCGGTCAGGGGGCGGAAATTCAAGAGACCCAGTACTTC.

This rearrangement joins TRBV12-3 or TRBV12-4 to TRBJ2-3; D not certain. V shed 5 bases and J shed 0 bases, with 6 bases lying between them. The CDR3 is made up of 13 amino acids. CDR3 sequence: CASSIGSTDTQYF. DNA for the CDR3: TGTGCCAGCAGTATTGGGAGCACAGATACGCAGTATTTT.

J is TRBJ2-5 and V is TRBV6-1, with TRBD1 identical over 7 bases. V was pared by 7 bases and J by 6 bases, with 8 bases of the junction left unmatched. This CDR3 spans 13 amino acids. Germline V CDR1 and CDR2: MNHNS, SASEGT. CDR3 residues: CASTLDRAQTQYF. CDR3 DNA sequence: TGTGCCAGCACATTAGACAGGGCGCAGACCCAGTACTTC.

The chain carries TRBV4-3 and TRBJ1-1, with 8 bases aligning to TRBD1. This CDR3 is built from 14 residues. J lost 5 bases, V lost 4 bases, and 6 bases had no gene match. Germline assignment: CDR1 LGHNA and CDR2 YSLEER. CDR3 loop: CASSPRQGMTEAFF. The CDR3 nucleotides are TGCGCCAGCAGCCCAAGACAGGGGATGACTGAAGCTTTCTTT.

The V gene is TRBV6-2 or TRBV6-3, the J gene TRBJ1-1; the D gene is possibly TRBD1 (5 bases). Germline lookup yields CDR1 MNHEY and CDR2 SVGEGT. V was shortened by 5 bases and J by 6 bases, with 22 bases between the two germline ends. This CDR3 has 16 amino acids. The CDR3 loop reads CASSPQWQGAEAEAFF. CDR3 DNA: TGTGCCAGCAGTCCACAATGGCAAGGGGCTGAGGCTGAAGCTTTCTTT.

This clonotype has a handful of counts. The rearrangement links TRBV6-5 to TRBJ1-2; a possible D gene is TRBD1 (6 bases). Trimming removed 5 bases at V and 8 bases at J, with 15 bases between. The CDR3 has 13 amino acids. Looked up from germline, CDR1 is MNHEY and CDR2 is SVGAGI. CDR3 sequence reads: CASSQGGSFGYTF. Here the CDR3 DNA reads TGTGCCAGCAGTCAAGGGGGAAGCTTCGGCTACACCTTC.

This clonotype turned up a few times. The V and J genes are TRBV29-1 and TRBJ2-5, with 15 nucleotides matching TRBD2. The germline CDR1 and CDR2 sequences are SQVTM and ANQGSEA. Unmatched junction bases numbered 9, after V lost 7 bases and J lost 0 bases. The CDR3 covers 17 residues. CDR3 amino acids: CSGSRGTSGGNQETQYF. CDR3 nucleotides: TGCAGCGGGAGCCGCGGGACTAGCGGGGGGAACCAAGAGACCCAGTACTTC.

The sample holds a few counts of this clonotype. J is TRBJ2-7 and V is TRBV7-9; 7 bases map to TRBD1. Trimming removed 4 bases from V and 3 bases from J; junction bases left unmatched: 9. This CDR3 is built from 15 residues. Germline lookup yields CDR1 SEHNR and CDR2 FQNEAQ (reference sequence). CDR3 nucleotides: TGTGCCAGCAGCTCCGTGACAGGGACCGTCTACGAGCAGTACTTC. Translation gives CASSSVTGTVYEQYF.

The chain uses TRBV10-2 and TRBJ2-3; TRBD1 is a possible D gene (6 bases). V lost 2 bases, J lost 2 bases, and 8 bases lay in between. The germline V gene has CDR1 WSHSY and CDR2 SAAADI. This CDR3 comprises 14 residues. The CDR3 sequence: CASSETGFTDTQYF. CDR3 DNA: TGCGCCAGCAGTGAGACAGGGTTCACAGATACGCAGTATTTT.

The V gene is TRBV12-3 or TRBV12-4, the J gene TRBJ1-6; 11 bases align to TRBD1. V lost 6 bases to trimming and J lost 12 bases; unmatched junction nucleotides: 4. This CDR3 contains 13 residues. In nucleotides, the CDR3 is TGTGCCAGCAGGGGGACAGGGGGGTTACCCCTCCACTTT. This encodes CASRGTGGLPLHF.

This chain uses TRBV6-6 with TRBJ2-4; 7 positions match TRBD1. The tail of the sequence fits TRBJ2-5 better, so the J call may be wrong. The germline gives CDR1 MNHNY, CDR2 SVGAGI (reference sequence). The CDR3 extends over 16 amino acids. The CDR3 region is CASSRPTGPSGETQYF. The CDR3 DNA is TGTGCCAGCAGCCGACCGACAGGGCCCTCCGGGGAGACCCAGTACTTC.

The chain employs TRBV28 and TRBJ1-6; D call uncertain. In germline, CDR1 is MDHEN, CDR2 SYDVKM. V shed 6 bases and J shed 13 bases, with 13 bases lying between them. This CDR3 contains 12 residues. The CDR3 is CASREAGQPLHF. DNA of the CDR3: TGTGCCAGCAGGGAGGCGGGCCAGCCCCTCCACTTT.

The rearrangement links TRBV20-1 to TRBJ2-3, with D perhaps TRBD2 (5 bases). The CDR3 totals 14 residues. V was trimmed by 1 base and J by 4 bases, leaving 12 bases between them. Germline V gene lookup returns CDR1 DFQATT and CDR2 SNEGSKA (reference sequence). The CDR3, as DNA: TGCAGTGCTAGAGCGGGGAGTCGAGCAGATACGCAGTATTTT. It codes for CSARAGSRADTQYF.

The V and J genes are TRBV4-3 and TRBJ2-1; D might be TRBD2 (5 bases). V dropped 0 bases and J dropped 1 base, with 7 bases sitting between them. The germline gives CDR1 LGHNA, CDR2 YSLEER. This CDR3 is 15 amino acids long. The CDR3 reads CASSQDGESYNEQFF. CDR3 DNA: TGCGCCAGCAGCCAAGACGGGGAGTCCTACAATGAGCAGTTCTTC.

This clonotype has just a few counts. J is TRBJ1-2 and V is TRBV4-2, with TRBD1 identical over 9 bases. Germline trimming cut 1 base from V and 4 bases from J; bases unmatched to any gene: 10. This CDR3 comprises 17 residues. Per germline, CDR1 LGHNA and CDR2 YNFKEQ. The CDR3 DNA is TGTGCCAGCAGCCAAGTCCCACAGGGGGCGAACCCCTATGGCTACACCTTC. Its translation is CASSQVPQGANPYGYTF.

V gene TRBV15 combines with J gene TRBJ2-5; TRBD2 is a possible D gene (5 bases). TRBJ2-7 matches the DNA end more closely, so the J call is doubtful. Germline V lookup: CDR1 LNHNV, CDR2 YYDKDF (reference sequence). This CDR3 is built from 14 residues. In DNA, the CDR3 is TGTGCCACCAGCAGAACCGACGGGACCTACGAGCAGTACTTC. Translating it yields CATSRTDGTYEQYF.

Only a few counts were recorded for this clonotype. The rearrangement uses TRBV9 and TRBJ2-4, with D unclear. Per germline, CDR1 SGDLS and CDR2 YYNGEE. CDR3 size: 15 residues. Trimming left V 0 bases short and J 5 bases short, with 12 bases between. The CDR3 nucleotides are TGTGCCAGCAGCGTAGGTGGGCTAGTACAAAACATTCAGTACTTC. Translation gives CASSVGGLVQNIQYF.

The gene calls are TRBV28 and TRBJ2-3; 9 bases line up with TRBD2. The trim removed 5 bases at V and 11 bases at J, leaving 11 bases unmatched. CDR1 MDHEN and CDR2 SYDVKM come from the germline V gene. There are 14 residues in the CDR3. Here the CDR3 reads CASSPAGASGMQYF. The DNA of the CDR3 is TGTGCCAGCAGTCCAGCTGGGGCTAGCGGGATGCAGTATTTT.

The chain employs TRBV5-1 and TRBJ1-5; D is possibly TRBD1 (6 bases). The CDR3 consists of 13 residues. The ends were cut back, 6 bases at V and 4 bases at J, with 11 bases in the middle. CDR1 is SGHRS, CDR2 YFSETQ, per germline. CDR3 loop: CASKQGENQPQHF. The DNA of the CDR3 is TGCGCCAGCAAACAGGGTGAAAATCAGCCCCAGCATTTT.

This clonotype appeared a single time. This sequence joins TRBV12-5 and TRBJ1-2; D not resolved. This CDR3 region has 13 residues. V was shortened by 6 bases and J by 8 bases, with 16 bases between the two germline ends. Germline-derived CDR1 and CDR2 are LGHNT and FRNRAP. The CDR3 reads CASGFPGGQGYTF. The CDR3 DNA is TGTGCTAGTGGCTTTCCGGGAGGGCAAGGCTACACCTTC.

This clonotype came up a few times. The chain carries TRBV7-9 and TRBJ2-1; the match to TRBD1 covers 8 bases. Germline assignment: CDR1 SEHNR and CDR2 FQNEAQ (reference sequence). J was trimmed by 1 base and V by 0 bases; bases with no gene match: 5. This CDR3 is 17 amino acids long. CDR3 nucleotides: TGTGCCAGCAGCTTAGCTGGGGGACAGGCGTCCTACAATGAGCAGTTCTTC. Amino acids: CASSLAGGQASYNEQFF.

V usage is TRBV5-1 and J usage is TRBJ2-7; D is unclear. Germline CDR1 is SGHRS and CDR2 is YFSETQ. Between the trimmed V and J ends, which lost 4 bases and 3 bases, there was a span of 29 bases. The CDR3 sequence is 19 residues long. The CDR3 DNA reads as TGCGCCAGCAGCCCACTTCCAGCGTTAGTCCGAGAGGACGACTACGAGCAGTACTTC. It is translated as CASSPLPALVREDDYEQYF.

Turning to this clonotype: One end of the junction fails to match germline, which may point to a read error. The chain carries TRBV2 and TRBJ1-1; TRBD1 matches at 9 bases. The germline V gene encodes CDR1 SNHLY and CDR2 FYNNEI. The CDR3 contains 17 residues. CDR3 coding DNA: TGTGCCAGCAGTGATGTTCCCACAGGGGGCTGGTACACTGAAGTTTTCTTT. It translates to CASSDVPTGGWYTEVFF.

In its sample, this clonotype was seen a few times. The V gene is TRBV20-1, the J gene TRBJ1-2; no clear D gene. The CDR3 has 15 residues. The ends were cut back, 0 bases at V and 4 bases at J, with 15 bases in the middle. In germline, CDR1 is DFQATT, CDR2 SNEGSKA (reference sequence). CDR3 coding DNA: TGCAGTGCTAGAGATCGAAATGTGGGAGGCTATGGCTACACCTTC. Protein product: CSARDRNVGGYGYTF.